The TCR beta chain described here comes from a study of spatial heterogeneity in lung cancer. Findings and caveats of the study: Counts of expanded intratumoral alpha and beta TCRs tracked tumor mutation counts.

TCRdb reprocessed the 5' RACE reads via MiXCR and lists one record per CDR3 protein. Of roughly 2,200 distinct CDR3 sequences in the sample, more than 6% were seen once. The V gene's germline CDR1 is SGHVS and CDR2 FQNEAQ. CDR3 length equals 15 residues. Between the trimmed V and J ends, which lost 7 bases and 2 bases, there was a span of 16 bases. Judged by abundance, this clonotype is medium-sized (0.01 to 0.1%). The antigen is undetermined. Described time point: sample taken at primary tumor resection. Samples were obtained from roughly 65 donors, all untreated early-stage non-small cell lung cancer patients. The input material, whole RNA from tumor, nontumor lung or frozen PBMC, was sequenced unsorted.

The genes are TRBV7-8 and TRBJ2-3; possible D gene TRBD2, 6 bases. This clonotype was obtained from a female donor with early-stage non-small cell lung cancer. Sequenced here: lung tumor tissue, sampled at surgery. CDR3 loop: CASTLGGSLTDTQYF. CDR3 nucleotide sequence: TGTGCCAGCACCCTTGGGGGGAGCCTCACAGATACGCAGTATTTT.